These 19 T cell receptor beta chains originate from one sample sequenced in a study of cytomegalovirus exposure and HLA in healthy donors. Primers: 60 Vbeta forward and 13 Jbeta reverse. TCRdb's table, derived via immunoSEQ multiplex PCR, lists solely in-frame clones and lacks some. Among about 98,000 clones listed, about 81% were seen once. Sequences were obtained from PBMCs. These TCRs come from a man between 40 and 49 years old in good health and CMV-seronegative.

The chain has TRBV2 and TRBJ1-4, with D perhaps TRBD1 (5 bases). This CDR3 spans 13 amino acids. Germline V gives CDR1 SNHLY, CDR2 FYNNEI. The V and J ends lost 2 bases and 8 bases respectively, with 9 bases between them. DNA for the CDR3: TGTGCCAGCAGTGAATTGGGGGGGGAAAAACTGTTTTTT. Translated: CASSELGGEKLFF.

V gene TRBV9 combines with J gene TRBJ2-3; TRBD2 is a possible D gene (7 bases). The CDR3 spans 16 residues. Germline-derived CDR1 and CDR2 are SGDLS and YYNGEE. V lost 4 bases, J lost 4 bases, and 19 bases lay in between. CDR3 nucleotide sequence: TGTGCCAGCAGCAGTAGGGGGAGGGGGGAAGCAGATACGCAGTATTTT. Its protein is CASSSRGRGEADTQYF.

This clone was observed a single time. This chain uses TRBV27 with TRBJ1-2; TRBD1 is a possible D gene (6 bases). This CDR3 region has 14 residues. Germline V lookup: CDR1 MNHEY, CDR2 SMNVEV (reference sequence). Trimming removed 6 bases at V and 4 bases at J, with 15 bases between. This chain's CDR3 is CASRGMGHLYGYTF. For the CDR3, the DNA is TGTGCCAGCAGGGGAATGGGACACCTCTATGGCTACACCTTC.

This rearrangement joins TRBV29-1 to TRBJ1-1; D unclear. This CDR3 is 8 amino acids long. Germline assignment: CDR1 SQVTM and CDR2 ANQGSEA. Trimming removed 6 bases from V and 11 bases from J, with 7 bases in between. The CDR3: CSVEYAFF. CDR3 coding DNA: TGCAGCGTCGAGTATGCTTTCTTT.

This clone showed up just once. The chain combines TRBV29-1 with TRBJ1-5; D remains ambiguous. Trimming removed 5 bases at V and 4 bases at J, with 12 bases between. There are 13 residues in the CDR3. CDR1 SQVTM and CDR2 ANQGSEA come from the germline V gene. The CDR3 is CSVQVSRNQPQHF. CDR3 bases: TGCAGCGTTCAGGTTTCCAGAAATCAGCCCCAGCATTTT.

The rearrangement joins TRBV5-6 to TRBJ1-2; the D gene is possibly TRBD1 (5 bases). With 2 bases removed from V and 0 bases from J, the gap between germline ends came to 14 bases. The CDR3 spans 16 residues. The germline gives CDR1 SGHDT, CDR2 YYEEEE. The CDR3 coding sequence is TGTGCCAGCAGCTTAGCCGGGACGGGAGCTAACTATGGCTACACCTTC. As protein: CASSLAGTGANYGYTF.

V usage is TRBV7-3 and J usage is TRBJ1-1; D perhaps matches TRBD1 (5 bases). Trimming removed 1 base at V and 5 bases at J, with 11 bases between. This CDR3 contains 14 residues. Germline V CDR1 and CDR2: SGHTA, FQGTGA. CDR3 sequence (DNA): TGTGCCAGCAGCTTAATGGGGGGGGGAACTGAAGCTTTCTTT. The encoded protein is CASSLMGGGTEAFF.

The gene calls are TRBV7-9 and TRBJ2-5; 11 bases map to TRBD2. The length of the CDR3 is 15 residues. Per the germline V gene, CDR1 is SEHNR and CDR2 is FQNEAQ (reference sequence). After removal of 1 base from V and 3 bases from J, the junction contained 1 base not matched to a gene. CDR3 loop: CASSLELAGEETQYF. The CDR3 bases are TGTGCCAGCAGCTTAGAACTAGCGGGGGAAGAGACCCAGTACTTC. Full variable domain (remainder filled in from reference TRBV7-9 and TRBJ2-5): DTGVSQNPRHKITKRGQNVTFRCDPISEHNRLYWYRQTLGQGPEFLTYFQNEAQLEKSRLLSDRFSAERPKGSFSTLEIQRTEQGDSAMYLCASSLELAGEETQYFGPGTRLLVL.

V and J are TRBV29-1 and TRBJ2-5; 9 bases are shared with TRBD2. V dropped 1 base and J dropped 0; count of bases not matched to a gene: 6. Germline V gives CDR1 SQVTM, CDR2 ANQGSEA. This CDR3 contains 16 residues. CDR3 coding DNA: TGCAGCGTTGAAGGCGGGCTAGCGGGGAACCAAGAGACCCAGTACTTC. Its protein product is CSVEGGLAGNQETQYF.

This rearrangement joins TRBV4-1 to TRBJ2-2, with 14 bases identical to TRBD2. Trimming removed 7 bases from V and 6 bases from J; junction bases left unmatched: 7. CDR3 length: 16 amino acids. In germline, CDR1 is MGHRA, CDR2 YSYEKL. In nucleotides, the CDR3 is TGCGCCAGCAAGACTAGCGGGGGGGTTAGCGCCGGGGAGCTGTTTTTT. Protein: CASKTSGGVSAGELFF.

The chain carries TRBV6-5 and TRBJ1-1; D possibly corresponds to TRBD1 (6 bases). Germline V gene sequence: CDR1 MNHEY, CDR2 SVGAGI. The V and J ends lost 6 bases and 5 bases respectively, with 19 bases between them. The CDR3 runs 15 residues. As DNA, the CDR3 is TGTGCCAGCAGCCGCCTCCAGGGGACGGGGACTGAAGCTTTCTTT. Residues: CASSRLQGTGTEAFF.

V gene TRBV25-1 combines with J gene TRBJ2-6, with D maybe TRBD1 (5 bases). V was clipped by 3 bases and J by 4 bases, with 10 bases between them. The CDR3 spans 15 residues. The germline V gene encodes CDR1 MGHDK and CDR2 SYGVNS. The chain's CDR3 is CASSDPGIGANVLTF. The CDR3 bases are TGTGCCAGCAGTGATCCAGGGATAGGGGCCAACGTCCTGACTTTC.

V usage is TRBV28 and J usage is TRBJ2-7; D is possibly TRBD1 (5 bases). Germline assignment: CDR1 MDHEN and CDR2 SYDVKM. This CDR3 is 12 amino acids long. Trimming removed 7 bases from V and 3 bases from J, with 10 bases in between. DNA of the CDR3: TGTGCCAGCATCGACAGTCACTACGAGCAGTACTTC. This codes for CASIDSHYEQYF.

This rearrangement joins TRBV7-2 to TRBJ2-7; tentatively, D is TRBD1 (7 bases). The CDR3 has 13 residues. V was trimmed by 4 bases and J by 5 bases, leaving 12 bases between them. The germline gives CDR1 SGHTA, CDR2 FQGNSA. Written as DNA, the CDR3 is TGTGCCAGCAGCTCGTTCAGGGGGGACGAGCAGTACTTC. Residues: CASSSFRGDEQYF.

The J gene is TRBJ2-1, the V gene TRBV6-4; a weak D match, TRBD1 (6 bases). This CDR3 has 15 residues. Looked up from germline, CDR1 is MRHNA and CDR2 is SNTAGT. V lost 5 bases and J lost 0, with 11 bases in between. CDR3 coding DNA: TGTGCCAGCAGTCGAGACAGGAGCTCCTACAATGAGCAGTTCTTC. It codes for CASSRDRSSYNEQFF.

The V call is TRBV7-8, the J call TRBJ2-2, with D possibly being TRBD1 (5 bases). Trimming cost V 5 bases and J 6 bases, with 16 bases left between them. In germline, CDR1 is SGHVS, CDR2 FQNEAQ. CDR3 length equals 15 residues. CDR3 in DNA: TGTGCCAGCAGCGAGCAGGGTCATTTCCCCGGGGAGCTGTTTTTT. Protein product: CASSEQGHFPGELFF.

The chain is built from TRBV5-4 and TRBJ1-2, with D unclear. Germline V CDR1 and CDR2: SGHNT, YYREEE (reference sequence). V was pared by 4 bases and J by 2 bases, with 9 bases between. The CDR3 loop spans 13 amino acids. CDR3 DNA sequence: TGTGCCAGCAGCGCCGACGGGAACTATGGCTACACCTTC. Translation gives CASSADGNYGYTF.

The chain has TRBV6-5 and TRBJ2-5; possible D gene TRBD1, 6 bases. From germline, CDR1 is MNHEY and CDR2 SVGAGI. Trimming pared 8 bases from V and 5 bases from J, leaving 12 bases between. CDR3 length: 12 residues. CDR3 sequence reads: CASEDSLETQYF. The DNA for the CDR3 is TGTGCCAGCGAGGACAGTTTGGAGACCCAGTACTTC.

V usage is TRBV7-2 and J usage is TRBJ2-7; 7 bases align to TRBD2. The V segment lost 2 bases and the J segment 4 bases; nucleotides outside the gene matches: 2. The CDR3 is 13 residues long. Germline CDR1 and CDR2: SGHTA and FQGNSA. The CDR3 loop reads CASSLTGRYEQYF. As DNA, the CDR3 is TGTGCCAGCAGCTTAACCGGGAGGTACGAGCAGTACTTC.